The rows below give T cell receptor beta chains drawn from one sample of a study of T-cell memory formation after mild COVID-19. In TCRdb, the 5' RACE reads were re-called with MiXCR into one record per CDR3 protein. The table includes approximately 560,000 distinct CDR3 sequences, roughly a sixth detected once. The specimen sequenced was PBMCs or a T cell subset sorted from them (not recorded which). Receptors were obtained from an adult woman who had mild COVID-19 (a few samples of this study predate the infection). Cell type and time point are not known. CDR3s include the opening cysteine and the closing phenylalanine or tryptophan. The order of the fields is CDR3 DNA, CDR3 protein, D gene, CDR3 length, J gene, clone size, V gene. The D gene is left open where the match is weak. Part of the rows lack a size; the others show once, few, many or a class for expanded clones.

CDR3 DNA: TGTGCCAGCAGTTTCGGAAGACCGGATAATGGCTACACCTTC
CDR3 protein: CASSFGRPDNGYTF
D gene: .
CDR3 length: 14
J gene: TRBJ1-2
clone size: .
V gene: TRBV12-3/TRBV12-4

CDR3 DNA: TGTGCCAGCTCACCACCGGCAGGGACGTACGAGCAGTACTTC
CDR3 protein: CASSPPAGTYEQYF
D gene: .
CDR3 length: 14
J gene: TRBJ2-7
clone size: few
V gene: TRBV18

CDR3 DNA: TGTGCCAGTGGCGGGACAGCGCTTGCGGCCGGGGAGCTGTTTTTT
CDR3 protein: CASGGTALAAGELFF
D gene: .
CDR3 length: 15
J gene: TRBJ2-2
clone size: few
V gene: TRBV19

CDR3 DNA: TGCGCCAGCAGCCAAGGATGGCTGTCCGGCTACACCTTC
CDR3 protein: CASSQGWLSGYTF
D gene: .
CDR3 length: 13
J gene: TRBJ1-2
clone size: .
V gene: TRBV4-1

CDR3 DNA: TGTGCCAGCAGCCCATACTATGAGGGCACCGGGGGCTACACCTTC
CDR3 protein: CASSPYYEGTGGYTF
D gene: .
CDR3 length: 15
J gene: TRBJ1-2
clone size: many
V gene: TRBV7-2

CDR3 DNA: TGTGCCAGCAGCTTAACGACAGGGTACAATGAGCAGTTCTTC
CDR3 protein: CASSLTTGYNEQFF
D gene: TRBD1
CDR3 length: 14
J gene: TRBJ2-1
clone size: few
V gene: TRBV7-9

CDR3 DNA: TGTGCCAGCAGTCCTTGGACAGGGTTGAACACCATATATTTT
CDR3 protein: CASSPWTGLNTIYF
D gene: TRBD1
CDR3 length: 14
J gene: TRBJ1-3
clone size: .
V gene: TRBV12-3/TRBV12-4

CDR3 DNA: TGTGCCAGCAGCGTAGGAGCTAGCGGGACCGAGCAGTACTTC
CDR3 protein: CASSVGASGTEQYF
D gene: TRBD2
CDR3 length: 14
J gene: TRBJ2-7
clone size: .
V gene: TRBV9

CDR3 DNA: TGTGCCAGCAGCCACCCACTAGCGGGGGGGAACATTCAGTACTTC
CDR3 protein: CASSHPLAGGNIQYF
D gene: TRBD2
CDR3 length: 15
J gene: TRBJ2-4
clone size: .
V gene: TRBV7-9

CDR3 DNA: TGTGCCAGTCGTCCTGGGGGCAGCACTGAAGCTTTCTTT
CDR3 protein: CASRPGGSTEAFF
D gene: .
CDR3 length: 13
J gene: TRBJ1-1
clone size: .
V gene: TRBV27

CDR3 DNA: TGTGCCAGTAGTATTAGGGCCGGTAGCTCCTACAATGAGCAGTTCTTC
CDR3 protein: CASSIRAGSSYNEQFF
D gene: .
CDR3 length: 16
J gene: TRBJ2-1
clone size: .
V gene: TRBV19

CDR3 DNA: TGTGCCAGCAGCTTGGGGACGGGACAGGGCGATGGCTATGGCTACACCTTC
CDR3 protein: CASSLGTGQGDGYGYTF
D gene: TRBD1
CDR3 length: 17
J gene: TRBJ1-2
clone size: .
V gene: TRBV7-9

CDR3 DNA: TGTGCCAGCAACAATGACAGGGCTAGCGATACGCAGTATTTT
CDR3 protein: CASNNDRASDTQYF
D gene: TRBD1
CDR3 length: 14
J gene: TRBJ2-3
clone size: few
V gene: TRBV5-4

CDR3 DNA: TGTGCCAGTAGTACACAGACGGGTCCCTATGGCTACACCTTC
CDR3 protein: CASSTQTGPYGYTF
D gene: .
CDR3 length: 14
J gene: TRBJ1-2
clone size: few
V gene: TRBV19

CDR3 DNA: TGCGCCAGCAGCTTGGCGCAGGGGGGACGAAACGAGCAGTACTTC
CDR3 protein: CASSLAQGGRNEQYF
D gene: .
CDR3 length: 15
J gene: TRBJ2-7
clone size: few
V gene: TRBV5-1

CDR3 DNA: TGTGCCAGCAGCCGACTAGAGTTTAGCAATGAGCAGTTCTTC
CDR3 protein: CASSRLEFSNEQFF
D gene: .
CDR3 length: 14
J gene: TRBJ2-1
clone size: few
V gene: TRBV3-1

CDR3 DNA: TGTGCCAGCAGATACGACAGGGGGACGAACACTGAAGCTTTCTTT
CDR3 protein: CASRYDRGTNTEAFF
D gene: TRBD1
CDR3 length: 15
J gene: TRBJ1-1
clone size: .
V gene: TRBV7-2

CDR3 DNA: TGTGCCATCAGTGAGTCCGGGGCGGCTCAAGAGACCCAGTACTTC
CDR3 protein: CAISESGAAQETQYF
D gene: .
CDR3 length: 15
J gene: TRBJ2-5
clone size: many
V gene: TRBV10-3

CDR3 DNA: TGCAGTGCTAGAGATTCGGGGAAGCGCCATGTGGAAGAGACCCAGTACTTC
CDR3 protein: CSARDSGKRHVEETQYF
D gene: .
CDR3 length: 17
J gene: TRBJ2-5
clone size: .
V gene: TRBV20-1

CDR3 DNA: TGTGCCAGCAGCTTCATAGCGGGGGGCGGTGGAAACATTCAGTACTTC
CDR3 protein: CASSFIAGGGGNIQYF
D gene: TRBD2
CDR3 length: 16
J gene: TRBJ2-4
clone size: few
V gene: TRBV5-5

CDR3 DNA: TGCAGCGTTGAAGGGGCGACAGGGGGATCTGTAGCTTTCTTT
CDR3 protein: CSVEGATGGSVAFF
D gene: TRBD1
CDR3 length: 14
J gene: TRBJ1-1
clone size: few
V gene: TRBV29-1

CDR3 DNA: TGTGCCTGGAGCGAGGGAGATGTGAGAACGCAGTATTTT
CDR3 protein: CAWSEGDVRTQYF
D gene: .
CDR3 length: 13
J gene: TRBJ2-3
clone size: .
V gene: TRBV30

CDR3 DNA: TGCAGTGCTAGAGATTTCGGGACAGGGCAGAACACTGAAGCTTTCTTT
CDR3 protein: CSARDFGTGQNTEAFF
D gene: TRBD1
CDR3 length: 16
J gene: TRBJ1-1
clone size: .
V gene: TRBV20-1

CDR3 DNA: TGTGCCACCAGTGTCGTGAATAGCAATCAGCCCCAGCATTTT
CDR3 protein: CATSVVNSNQPQHF
D gene: .
CDR3 length: 14
J gene: TRBJ1-5
clone size: .
V gene: TRBV24-1

CDR3 DNA: TGTGCCAGCAGTGCTTCACTAGCGGGGGCTCGTCCGTTCTTC
CDR3 protein: CASSASLAGARPFF
D gene: TRBD2
CDR3 length: 14
J gene: TRBJ2-1
clone size: few
V gene: TRBV6-1

CDR3 DNA: TGTGCCAGCAGCGCCCCCGGGACTAGCGGGAGGCACAATGAGCAGTTCTTC
CDR3 protein: CASSAPGTSGRHNEQFF
D gene: TRBD2
CDR3 length: 17
J gene: TRBJ2-1
clone size: .
V gene: TRBV9

CDR3 DNA: TGCGCCAGCAGCCAAGATCAGATCTCTGGAAACACCATATATTTT
CDR3 protein: CASSQDQISGNTIYF
D gene: .
CDR3 length: 15
J gene: TRBJ1-3
clone size: few
V gene: TRBV4-1

CDR3 DNA: TGTGCCAGCAGCTCGGTCAGGTTCCTTAACACCGGGGAGCTGTTTTTT
CDR3 protein: CASSSVRFLNTGELFF
D gene: .
CDR3 length: 16
J gene: TRBJ2-2
clone size: few
V gene: TRBV7-2

CDR3 DNA: TGTGCCAGCAGCTCGCTTTTTTACGAGCAGTACTTC
CDR3 protein: CASSSLFYEQYF
D gene: .
CDR3 length: 12
J gene: TRBJ2-7
clone size: .
V gene: TRBV7-9

CDR3 DNA: TGTGCCAGCAGCCAGGACAGGGGGTATGGCTACACCTTC
CDR3 protein: CASSQDRGYGYTF
D gene: TRBD1
CDR3 length: 13
J gene: TRBJ1-2
clone size: many
V gene: TRBV14

CDR3 DNA: TGTGCCAGCAGCCGGGGGGGCCAGACAGAGACCCAGTACTTC
CDR3 protein: CASSRGGQTETQYF
D gene: TRBD2
CDR3 length: 14
J gene: TRBJ2-5
clone size: .
V gene: TRBV7-2